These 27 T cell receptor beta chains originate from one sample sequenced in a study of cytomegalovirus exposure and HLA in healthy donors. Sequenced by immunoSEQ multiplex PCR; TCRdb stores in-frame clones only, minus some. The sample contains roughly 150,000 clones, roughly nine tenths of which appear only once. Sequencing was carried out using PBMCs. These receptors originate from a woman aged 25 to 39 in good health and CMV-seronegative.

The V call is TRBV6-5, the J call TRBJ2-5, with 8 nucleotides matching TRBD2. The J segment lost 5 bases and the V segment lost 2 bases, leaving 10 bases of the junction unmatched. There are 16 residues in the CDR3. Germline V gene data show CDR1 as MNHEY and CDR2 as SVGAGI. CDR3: CASSYLQSTGGETQYF. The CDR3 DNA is TGTGCCAGCAGTTACCTCCAATCCACGGGGGGGGAGACCCAGTACTTC.

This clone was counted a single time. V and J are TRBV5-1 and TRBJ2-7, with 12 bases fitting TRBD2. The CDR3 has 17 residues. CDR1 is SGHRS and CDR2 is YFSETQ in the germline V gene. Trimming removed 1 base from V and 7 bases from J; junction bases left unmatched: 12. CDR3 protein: CASSLWTSGTPRGEQYF. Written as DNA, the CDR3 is TGCGCCAGCAGCTTGTGGACTAGCGGGACTCCCCGGGGTGAGCAGTACTTC.

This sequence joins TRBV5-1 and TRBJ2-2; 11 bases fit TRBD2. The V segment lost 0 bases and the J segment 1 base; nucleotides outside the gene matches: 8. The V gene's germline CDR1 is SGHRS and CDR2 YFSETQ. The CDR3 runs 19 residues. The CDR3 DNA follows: TGCGCCAGCAGCTTGGGTCTCTTCACTAGCGGGAGGAACACCGGGGAGCTGTTTTTT. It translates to CASSLGLFTSGRNTGELFF.

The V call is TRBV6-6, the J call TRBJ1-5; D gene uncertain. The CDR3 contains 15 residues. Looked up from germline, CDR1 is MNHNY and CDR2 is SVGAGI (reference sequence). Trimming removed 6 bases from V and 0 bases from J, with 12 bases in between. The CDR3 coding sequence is TGTGCCAGCAGCTCGCTCTCTGCTAGCAATCAGCCCCAGCATTTT. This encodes CASSSLSASNQPQHF.

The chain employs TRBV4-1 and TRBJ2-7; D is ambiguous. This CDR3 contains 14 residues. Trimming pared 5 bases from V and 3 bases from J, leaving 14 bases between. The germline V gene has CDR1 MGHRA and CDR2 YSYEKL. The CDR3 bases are TGCGCCAGCAGCGCCCGGGCCCACGGCTACGAGCAGTACTTC. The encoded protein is CASSARAHGYEQYF.

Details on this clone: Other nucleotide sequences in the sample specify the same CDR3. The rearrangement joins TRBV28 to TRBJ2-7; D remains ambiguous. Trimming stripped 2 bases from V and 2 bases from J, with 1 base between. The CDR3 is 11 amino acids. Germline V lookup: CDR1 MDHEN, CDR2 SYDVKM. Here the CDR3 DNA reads TGTGCCAGCAGTTTAACCTACGAGCAGTACTTC. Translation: CASSLTYEQYF.

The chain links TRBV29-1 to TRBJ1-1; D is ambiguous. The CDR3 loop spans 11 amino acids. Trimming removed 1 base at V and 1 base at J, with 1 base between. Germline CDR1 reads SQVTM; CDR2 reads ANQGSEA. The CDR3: CSVEGNTEAFF. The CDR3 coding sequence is TGCAGCGTTGAAGGGAACACTGAAGCTTTCTTT.

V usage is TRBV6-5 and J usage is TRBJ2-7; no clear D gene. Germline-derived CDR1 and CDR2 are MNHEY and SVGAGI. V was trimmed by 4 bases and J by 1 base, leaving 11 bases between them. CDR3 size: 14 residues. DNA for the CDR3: TGTGCCAGCAGTTTTAACTCCCGATCCTACGAGCAGTACTTC. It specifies CASSFNSRSYEQYF.

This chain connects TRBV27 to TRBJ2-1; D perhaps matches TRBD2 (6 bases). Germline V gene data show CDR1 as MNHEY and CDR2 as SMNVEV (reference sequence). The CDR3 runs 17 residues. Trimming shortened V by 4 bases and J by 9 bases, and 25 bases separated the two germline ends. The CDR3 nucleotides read TGTGCCAGCAGTTCGCTAGGGACTTTCGCGATCGATTTTGAGCAGTTCTTC. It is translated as CASSSLGTFAIDFEQFF.

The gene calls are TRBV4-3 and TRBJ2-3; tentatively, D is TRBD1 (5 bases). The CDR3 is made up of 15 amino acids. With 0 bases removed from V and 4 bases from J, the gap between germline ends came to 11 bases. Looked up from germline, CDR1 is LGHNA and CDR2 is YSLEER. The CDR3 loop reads CASSQDSRAPDTQYF. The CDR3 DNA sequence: TGCGCCAGCAGCCAAGATAGCAGGGCCCCAGATACGCAGTATTTT.

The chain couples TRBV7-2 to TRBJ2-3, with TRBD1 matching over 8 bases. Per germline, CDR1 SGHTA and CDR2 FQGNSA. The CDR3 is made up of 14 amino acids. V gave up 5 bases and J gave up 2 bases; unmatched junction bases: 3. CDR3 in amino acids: CASSKTGVTDTQYF. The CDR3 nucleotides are TGTGCCAGCAGCAAGACAGGGGTCACAGATACGCAGTATTTT.

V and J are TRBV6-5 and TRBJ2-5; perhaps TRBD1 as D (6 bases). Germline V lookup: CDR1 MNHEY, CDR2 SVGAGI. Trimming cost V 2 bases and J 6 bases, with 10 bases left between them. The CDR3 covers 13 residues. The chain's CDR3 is CASSYLGGKTQYF. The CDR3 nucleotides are TGTGCCAGCAGTTACCTAGGGGGAAAGACCCAGTACTTC.

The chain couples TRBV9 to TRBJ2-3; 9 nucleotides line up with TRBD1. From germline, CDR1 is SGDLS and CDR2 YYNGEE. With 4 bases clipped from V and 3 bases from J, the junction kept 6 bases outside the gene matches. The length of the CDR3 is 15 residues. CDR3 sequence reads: CASSMSGTGTDTQYF. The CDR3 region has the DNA TGTGCCAGCAGCATGAGCGGGACAGGGACAGATACGCAGTATTTT.

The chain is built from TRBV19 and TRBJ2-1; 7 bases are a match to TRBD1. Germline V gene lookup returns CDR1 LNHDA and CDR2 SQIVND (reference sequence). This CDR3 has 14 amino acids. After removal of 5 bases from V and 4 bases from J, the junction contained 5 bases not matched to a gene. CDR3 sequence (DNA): TGTGCCAGTAGTTTACAGGGGCGGTACAATGAGCAGTTCTTC. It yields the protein CASSLQGRYNEQFF.

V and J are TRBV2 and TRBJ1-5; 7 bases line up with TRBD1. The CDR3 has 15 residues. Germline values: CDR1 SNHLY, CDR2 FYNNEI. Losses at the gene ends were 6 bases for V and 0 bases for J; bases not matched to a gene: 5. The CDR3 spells CASRAGTASNQPQHF. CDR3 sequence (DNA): TGTGCCAGCAGGGCCGGGACAGCTAGCAATCAGCCCCAGCATTTT.

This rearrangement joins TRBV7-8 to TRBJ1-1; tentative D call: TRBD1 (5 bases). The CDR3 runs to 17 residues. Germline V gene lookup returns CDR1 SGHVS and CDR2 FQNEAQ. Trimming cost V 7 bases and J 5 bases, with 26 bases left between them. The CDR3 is CASIPTPRGGIRTEAFF. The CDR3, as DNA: TGTGCCAGCATTCCGACCCCCCGGGGGGGGATCAGGACTGAAGCTTTCTTT.

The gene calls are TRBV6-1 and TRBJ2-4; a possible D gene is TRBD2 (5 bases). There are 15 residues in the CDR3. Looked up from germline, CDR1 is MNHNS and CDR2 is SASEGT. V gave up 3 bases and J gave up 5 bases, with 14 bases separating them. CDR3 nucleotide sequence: TGTGCCAGCAGTGACGGCCGGGGTCCTCAAAACATTCAGTACTTC. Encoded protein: CASSDGRGPQNIQYF.

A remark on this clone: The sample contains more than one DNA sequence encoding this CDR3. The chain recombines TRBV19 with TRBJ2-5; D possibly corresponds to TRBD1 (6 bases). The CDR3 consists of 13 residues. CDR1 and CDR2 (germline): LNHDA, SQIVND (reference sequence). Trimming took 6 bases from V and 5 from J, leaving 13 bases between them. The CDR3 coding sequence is TGTGCCAGTAGCCCGACAGGCCGGGAGACCCAGTACTTC. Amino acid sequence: CASSPTGRETQYF.

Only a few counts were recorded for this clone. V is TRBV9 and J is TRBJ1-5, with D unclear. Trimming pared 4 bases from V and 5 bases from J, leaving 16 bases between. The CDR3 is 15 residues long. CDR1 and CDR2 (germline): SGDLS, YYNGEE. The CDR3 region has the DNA TGTGCCAGCAGCCCTCGAGGAGGGAGGGATCAGCCCCAGCATTTT. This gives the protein CASSPRGGRDQPQHF.

CDR3 nucleotide sequence: TGTGCCAGCAAGCGGGGGGAATTGAACACTGAAGCTTTCTTT. It translates to CASKRGELNTEAFF. The V gene is TRBV9, the J gene TRBJ1-1, with D perhaps TRBD1 (5 bases). This CDR3 is 14 amino acids long. The V end lost 6 bases, the J end lost 0 bases, and 12 bases lay between the germline ends. Germline assignment: CDR1 SGDLS and CDR2 YYNGEE.

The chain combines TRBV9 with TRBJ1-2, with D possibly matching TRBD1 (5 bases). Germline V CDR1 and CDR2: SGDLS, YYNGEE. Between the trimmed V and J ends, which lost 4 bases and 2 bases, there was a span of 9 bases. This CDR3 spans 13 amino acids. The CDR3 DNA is TGTGCCAGCAGCCCAAGACAGAACTATGGCTACACCTTC. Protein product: CASSPRQNYGYTF.

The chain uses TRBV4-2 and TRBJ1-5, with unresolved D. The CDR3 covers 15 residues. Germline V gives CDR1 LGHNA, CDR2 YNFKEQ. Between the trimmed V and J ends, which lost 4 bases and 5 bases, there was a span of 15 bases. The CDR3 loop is CASSLVFSTDQPQHF. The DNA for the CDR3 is TGTGCCAGCAGCCTCGTCTTCTCGACCGATCAGCCCCAGCATTTT.

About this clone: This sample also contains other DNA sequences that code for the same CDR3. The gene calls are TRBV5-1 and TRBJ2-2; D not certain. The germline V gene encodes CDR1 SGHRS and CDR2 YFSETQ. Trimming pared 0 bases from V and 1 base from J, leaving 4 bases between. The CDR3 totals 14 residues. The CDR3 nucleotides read TGCGCCAGCAGCTTGGGGTTGAACACCGGGGAGCTGTTTTTT. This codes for CASSLGLNTGELFF.

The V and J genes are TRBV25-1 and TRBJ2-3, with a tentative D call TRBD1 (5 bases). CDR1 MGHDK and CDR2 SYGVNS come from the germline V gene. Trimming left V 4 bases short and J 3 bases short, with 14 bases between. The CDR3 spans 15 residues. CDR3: CASSGRSRTTDTQYF. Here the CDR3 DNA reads TGTGCCAGCAGTGGACGTTCTCGGACAACAGATACGCAGTATTTT.

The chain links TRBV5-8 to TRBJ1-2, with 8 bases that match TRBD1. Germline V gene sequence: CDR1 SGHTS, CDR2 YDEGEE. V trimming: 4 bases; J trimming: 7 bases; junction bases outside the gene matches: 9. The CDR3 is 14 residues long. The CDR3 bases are TGTGCCAGCAGCCCGTGGACAGGGCCGACTGGCTACACCTTC. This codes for CASSPWTGPTGYTF.

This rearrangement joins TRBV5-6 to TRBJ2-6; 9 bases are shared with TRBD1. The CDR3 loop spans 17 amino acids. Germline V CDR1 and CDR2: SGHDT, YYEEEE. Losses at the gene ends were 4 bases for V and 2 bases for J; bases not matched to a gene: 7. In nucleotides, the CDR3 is TGTGCCAGCAGCAGGGGACAGGGAGTCCCTGGGGCCAACGTCCTGACTTTC. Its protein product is CASSRGQGVPGANVLTF.

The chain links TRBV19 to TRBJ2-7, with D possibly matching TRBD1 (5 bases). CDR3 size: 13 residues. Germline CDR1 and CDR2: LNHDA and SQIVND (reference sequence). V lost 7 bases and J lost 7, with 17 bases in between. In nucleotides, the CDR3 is TGTGCCAGTATTTCTCAGGGTGTCCAGGAGCAGTACTTC. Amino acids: CASISQGVQEQYF.